This T cell receptor beta chain was sequenced in a study of shared clonotypes between healthy human individuals (dated by TCRdb to 2018 to 2020). Turning to the overall study: The cohort comprised a couple of women and a few men aged 18 to 49 years. The study deeply sequenced blood TCR repertoires of five healthy adults to estimate repertoire size and the extent of clonotype sharing between individuals. Per donor, leukapheresis produced somewhere between about 0.94 and 8.9 billion PBMCs. For each donor, three plates each were used for CD4 naive and CD4 memory, two plates were used for CD8 naive, and one plate was used for CD8 memory. Different laboratories and diverse techniques were used to prepare libraries and sequence TCR repertoires, to increase sequencing depth and limit assay-specific biases. The paper as a whole reports these results and caveats: Sampling was restricted to blood, and TCR repertoires in tissues likely differ from the TCR repertoires found in blood. Pairwise subsampling led to the expectation that sequencing depth would affect the degree of clonotype sharing among donors. Clonotypes shared by all four sorted-subset donors showed higher generation probabilities than non-shared clonotypes. Because the study included a small number of donors, the genetic and exposure-history diversity represented was limited. Across a few donors, about 4.5% of naive CD4, approximately 3.6% of naive CD8, about 2.3% of memory CD4, and under 0.45% of memory CD8 clonotypes were shared. Rarefaction of sorted-subset datasets indicated incomplete sequencing despite the large sequencing depth. Naive subsets generally had larger estimated clonotype richness than memory subsets.

A note on this clone: What this receptor recognizes is not known. Base-call qualities are not available, and no considerably larger clone is one nucleotide away.

The donors were healthy, HIV-negative adults who had no recently reported acute infections or vaccinations. All donors were Caucasian adults living in Nashville, Tennessee, USA. CD4+ T cells were enriched through magnetic negative selection, after which naive cells were positively selected on CD45RA and the remaining negative fraction served as the memory subset. After blood collection by leukapheresis, PBMCs were isolated using Ficoll-Histopaque density gradient centrifugation and then cryopreserved in the vapor phase of liquid nitrogen. Analytical flow cytometry was used to check the purity and quantity of each magnetically sorted T cell population. Each sorted fraction had its genomic DNA isolated and then quantified by UV absorbance on a Nanodrop 2000c. Taken from the germline V gene (reference sequence), the CDR1 and CDR2 loops are SGHNT and YYREEE. V drops 4 bases and J drops 0 bases, leaving 16 bases in between. The CDR3 covers 17 residues, taking in both the cysteine and the phenylalanine. The retained sequence is limited to the CDR3, 51 bases, with the frame set at the first base.

Using the deep immunoSEQ assay, TCR CDR3 regions were amplified from genomic DNA by multiplex PCR. Extracted genomic DNA from each cell subset was spread evenly across all wells of several immunoSEQ 96-well plates, with each plate serving as a replicate. For sorted subsets, about 220 ng of genomic DNA, equivalent to 25,000 to 35,000 T cell genomes, went into each replicate PCR. Purified libraries were measured with a Qubit 3.0 fluorometer, size-checked on a Bioanalyzer 2100, and measured again with the KAPA Library Quantification kit. A separate single-read 150-cycle Illumina NextSeq 550 flow cell was used to sequence each immunoSEQ 96-well plate. The authors processed their data as follows. Because the immunoSEQ output included only junctional sequences and no quality scores, the filtering could not be the same as the filtering used for full-length reads. To assign V/J genes and CDR3, sequences were annotated using PyIR, a Python wrapper for IgBLAST v1.9, with IMGT germline references. Reads were removed for weak V/J assignments (E-value above 1e-6), missing CDR3, stop codons, out-of-frame junctions, or ambiguous translated residues. V3J clonotypes were defined as sequences sharing an identical inferred V gene, J gene, and CDR3 amino acid sequence. The percentage overlap between two repertoires was calculated by dividing the number of shared unique clonotypes by the size of the smaller repertoire. Three approaches were used to assess repertoire richness: RTK rarefaction, the Chao1 estimator, and Recon v2.1 estimates of unobserved clonotypes. For all TCRbeta clonotypes obtained by the gDNA method from a few donors, generation probabilities were computed with OLGA. TCRdb took this table from immuneACCESS and kept in-frame rearrangements with V and J called. Such tables lack part of the clones; where checked against another copy, unresolved V genes explain under half of the gap, and the rest is unexplained. The D gene and trimming were derived from the DNA, and the V and J assignments and clone size from that table. The sample profile shows 2 million or so clones; 85% to 95% of them were found once. 0.1% to 0.15% of the sample is held by the ten biggest clonotypes.

The sample was naive CD4+ T cells sorted from blood. The cell subset or site tag for this specimen amounts to: CD45RA+ positively selected. The chain is encoded by TRBV5-4 joined to TRBJ2-2, with a tentative D gene TRBD2 over 6 matching bases. The TCR sequence derives from a man between 18 and 35 years old in good health. The DNA reads TGTGCCAGCAGCCCGGGGAGGTGGGGGGCGAACACCGGGGAGCTGTTTTTT. The encoded protein is CASSPGRWGANTGELFF.